A single sample is the source of the 23 T cell receptor beta chains below, sequenced in a study of human T cells and chemical hapten exposure. The time point: patch test 3, about 24 weeks after DPC sensitization. This sample's treatment: therapeutic diphenylcyclopropenone sensitization with weekly scalp DPC. TCRdb processed the RACE reads anew with MiXCR; each CDR3 protein has one entry. Counted here are about 84,000 distinct CDR3 sequences, 10% to 13% occurring once; the ten biggest clones make up 3% to 4%. This specimen was whole blood, taken in connection with sensitization to the hapten diphenylcyclopropenone (DPC). The receptor set was obtained from a woman in her 50s with alopecia areata. Some clones in this sample may be carry-over from other donors' samples.

This clonotype showed up just a few times. The chain combines TRBV29-1 with TRBJ2-1, with TRBD2 matching 10 bases. CDR3 length equals 15 residues. CDR1 is SQVTM and CDR2 is ANQGSEA in the germline V gene. Unmatched junction bases numbered 9, after V lost 1 base and J lost 9 bases. The CDR3 sequence: CSVEVRLAGRGEQFF. The CDR3 nucleotides read TGCAGCGTTGAAGTTCGACTAGCGGGCCGCGGTGAGCAGTTCTTC.

This clonotype has ten or more counts. This rearrangement joins TRBV7-9 to TRBJ2-3; D perhaps matches TRBD1 (6 bases). The CDR3 is made up of 15 amino acids. V was cut by 5 bases and J by 0 bases, with 12 bases left in between. The germline V gene encodes CDR1 SEHNR and CDR2 FQNEAQ (reference sequence). CDR3 DNA: TGTGCCAGCAGCAACACAGGGATAAGCACAGATACGCAGTATTTT. Its protein product is CASSNTGISTDTQYF.

This chain joins TRBV5-4 and TRBJ2-3; D unclear. Germline assignment: CDR1 SGHNT and CDR2 YYREEE (reference sequence). Between the trimmed V and J ends, which lost 2 bases and 0 bases, there was a span of 4 bases. The CDR3 has 13 residues. The CDR3 loop reads CASSFGSTDTQYF. In DNA, the CDR3 is TGTGCCAGCAGCTTCGGGAGCACAGATACGCAGTATTTT.

This chain connects TRBV25-1 to TRBJ2-4; TRBD1 aligns across 7 bases. CDR1 is MGHDK, CDR2 SYGVNS, per germline. This CDR3 contains 16 residues. Losses at the gene ends were 3 bases for V and 0 bases for J; bases not matched to a gene: 5. Here the CDR3 reads CASSEVGQLAKNIQYF. DNA for the CDR3: TGTGCCAGCAGTGAGGTGGGACAGCTAGCCAAAAACATTCAGTACTTC.

Many counts were recorded for this clonotype. This chain connects TRBV28 to TRBJ2-3; 11 bases match TRBD1. In germline, CDR1 is MDHEN, CDR2 SYDVKM. The length of the CDR3 is 14 residues. Trimming removed 6 bases from V and 7 bases from J; junction bases left unmatched: 6. The CDR3 here is CASRLDRGPNTQYF. The CDR3 DNA reads TGTGCCAGCAGACTGGACAGGGGGCCAAATACGCAGTATTTT.

This clonotype occurred many times. This chain joins TRBV11-2 and TRBJ1-2; D gene uncertain. Trimming took 5 bases from V and 1 from J, leaving 17 bases between them. CDR3 length: 16 residues. The V gene's germline CDR1 is SGHAT and CDR2 FQNNGV. The CDR3 spells CASSAATGRINYGYTF. CDR3 sequence (DNA): TGTGCCAGCAGCGCAGCAACTGGACGGATTAACTATGGCTACACCTTC.

This clonotype was detected only a few times. The chain joins TRBV28 to TRBJ2-1; D remains unclear. From germline, CDR1 is MDHEN and CDR2 SYDVKM. The V gene lost 6 bases and the J gene lost 1 base, with 16 bases spanning the gap. This CDR3 contains 16 residues. The CDR3 here is CASSPGGSKSYNEQFF. DNA for the CDR3: TGTGCCAGCAGCCCTGGTGGATCCAAGTCCTACAATGAGCAGTTCTTC. Full variable domain (outside the CDR3, taken from reference TRBV28 and TRBJ2-1): DVKVTQSSRYLVKRTGEKVFLECVQDMDHENMFWYRQDPGLGLRLIYFSYDVKMKEKGDIPEGYSVSREKKERFSLILESASTNQTSMYLCASSPGGSKSYNEQFFGPGTRLTVL.

This clonotype appeared many times. The rearrangement uses TRBV6-5 and TRBJ1-3, with D unresolved. V was cut by 5 bases and J by 14 bases, with 10 bases left in between. Germline lookup yields CDR1 MNHEY and CDR2 SVGAGI. The CDR3 sequence is 10 residues long. The CDR3: CASSRASVYF. For the CDR3, the DNA is TGTGCCAGCAGTAGGGCGTCCGTATATTTT.

The rearrangement joins TRBV30 to TRBJ2-1; D is perhaps TRBD2 (6 bases). In germline, CDR1 is GTSNPN, CDR2 SVGIG (reference sequence). V was trimmed by 8 bases and J by 7 bases, leaving 15 bases between them. The CDR3 is 12 residues long. The CDR3 reads CARDSRGNEQFF. The CDR3 DNA follows: TGTGCCCGGGACTCCCGGGGGAATGAGCAGTTCTTC.

This chain connects TRBV7-3 to TRBJ2-2, with a tentative D call TRBD2 (6 bases). Looked up from germline, CDR1 is SGHTA and CDR2 is FQGTGA. Deletions cut 2 bases from V and 2 bases from J, with 18 bases between. CDR3 length: 18 amino acids. In DNA form, the CDR3 reads TGTGCCAGCAGCTTACGTGTAGGAGCGGGCGGAAACACCGGGGAGCTGTTTTTT. Protein product: CASSLRVGAGGNTGELFF.

This clonotype was counted a few times. This chain links TRBV7-9 with TRBJ2-3; D might be TRBD1 (6 bases). With 2 bases removed from V and 1 base from J, the gap between germline ends came to 7 bases. Germline CDR1 and CDR2: SEHNR and FQNEAQ (reference sequence). This CDR3 comprises 14 residues. CDR3 sequence (DNA): TGTGCCAGCAGCTTAAAGGGGGGCACAGATACGCAGTATTTT. This translates into CASSLKGGTDTQYF.

The chain carries TRBV6-2 or TRBV6-3 and TRBJ2-1, with TRBD2 identical over 12 bases. This CDR3 is built from 21 residues. The germline gives CDR1 MNHEY, CDR2 SVGEGT. V lost 0 bases to trimming and J lost 2 bases; unmatched junction nucleotides: 14. The CDR3: CASSYSTRTGLAGGAYNEQFF. CDR3 nucleotide sequence: TGTGCCAGCAGTTACTCGACCCGGACGGGACTAGCGGGTGGTGCCTACAATGAGCAGTTCTTC.

The V gene is TRBV18, the J gene TRBJ1-5, with a tentative D call TRBD1 (5 bases). Germline V gene data show CDR1 as KGHSH and CDR2 as LQKENI. V shed 3 bases and J shed 14 bases, with 17 bases lying between them. The CDR3 has 13 amino acids. The CDR3 reads CASSPGPSRDEHF. In nucleotides, the CDR3 is TGTGCCAGCTCACCTGGACCCTCCAGGGATGAGCATTTT.

This clonotype was counted at least ten times. V usage is TRBV5-1 and J usage is TRBJ2-7; D may be TRBD1 or TRBD2 (6 bases each). Trimming took off 6 bases at V and 3 bases at J, with 13 bases between the two ends. Germline values: CDR1 SGHRS, CDR2 YFSETQ. This CDR3 is 13 amino acids long. The CDR3 loop is CASKRQDYYEQYF. The CDR3 nucleotides read TGCGCCAGCAAGCGACAGGACTACTACGAGCAGTACTTC.

The table lists this clonotype with a few counts. V gene TRBV29-1 combines with J gene TRBJ2-1, with 9 bases lining up with TRBD1. The CDR3 covers 11 residues. V shed 8 bases, J shed 15 bases, and the junction held 11 bases outside the gene matches. CDR1 and CDR2 (germline): SQVTM, ANQGSEA. CDR3 residues: CSLRSGTGWFF. The DNA of the CDR3 is TGCAGCCTTCGGTCCGGGACAGGGTGGTTCTTC.

This clonotype was detected a few times. This chain joins TRBV6-2 or TRBV6-3 and TRBJ1-1; D call uncertain. The CDR3 consists of 15 residues. Deletions cut 5 bases from V and 0 bases from J, with 13 bases between. CDR1 is MNHEY and CDR2 is SVGEGT in the germline V gene. For the CDR3, the DNA is TGTGCCAGCAGTAAACACGGAATTTTGAACACTGAAGCTTTCTTT. This codes for CASSKHGILNTEAFF.

J is TRBJ2-1 and V is TRBV6-4, with 9 bases matching TRBD2. Germline lookup yields CDR1 MRHNA and CDR2 SNTAGT. After removal of 3 bases from V and 8 bases from J, the junction contained 8 bases not matched to a gene. The CDR3 runs to 15 residues. The CDR3 nucleotides read TGTGCCAGCAGTGAATGGCGGGAGGGCATCTATGAGCAGTTCTTC. Its translation: CASSEWREGIYEQFF.

The V and J genes are TRBV28 and TRBJ2-2; TRBD1 might be the D (5 bases). CDR3 length: 13 residues. Deletions cut 1 base from V and 9 bases from J, with 9 bases between. Germline V gives CDR1 MDHEN, CDR2 SYDVKM. The CDR3 loop is CASSLYQGWELFF. The CDR3 DNA follows: TGTGCCAGCAGTTTATATCAGGGATGGGAGCTGTTTTTT.

This clonotype was recorded at least ten times. The rearrangement links TRBV10-2 to TRBJ1-2; TRBD1 matches 8 bases. This CDR3 has 14 residues. The germline CDR1 and CDR2 sequences are WSHSY and SAAADI. The V and J ends lost 7 bases and 4 bases, in that order; junction bases with no gene match: 8. DNA for the CDR3: TGCGCCAGCATTCCGACAGGGGAGTCCTATGGCTACACCTTC. Amino acids: CASIPTGESYGYTF.

This clonotype has only a few counts. The CDR3 protein is CASSVGPSDGTQYF. The CDR3 bases are TGTGCCAGCAGCGTTGGTCCTTCAGATGGGACCCAGTACTTC. This rearrangement joins TRBV9 to TRBJ2-5; D gene ambiguous. The CDR3 runs 14 residues. The germline V gene has CDR1 SGDLS and CDR2 YYNGEE. Between the trimmed V and J ends, which lost 2 bases and 7 bases, there was a span of 15 bases. Supplemented by reference TRBV9 and TRBJ2-5, the full variable domain reads DSGVTQTPKHLITATGQRVTLRCSPRSGDLSVYWYQQSLDQGLQFLIQYYNGEERAKGNILERFSAQQFPDLHSELNLSSLELGDSALYFCASSVGPSDGTQYFGPGTRLLVL.

This clonotype was counted many times. The rearrangement joins TRBV20-1 to TRBJ2-7; no clear D gene. There are 17 residues in the CDR3. V shed 0 bases and J shed 4 bases, with 22 bases lying between them. Germline CDR1 and CDR2: DFQATT and SNEGSKA (reference sequence). The CDR3 reads CSARDKSHSSYSYEQYF. The CDR3 bases are TGCAGTGCTAGAGATAAGAGCCACTCCTCGTACTCTTACGAGCAGTACTTC.

In this sample, this clonotype turned up many times. The chain is built from TRBV5-1 and TRBJ1-5; D call uncertain. V gave up 5 bases and J gave up 3 bases, with 12 bases separating them. The CDR3 consists of 14 residues. Germline values: CDR1 SGHRS, CDR2 YFSETQ. The CDR3: CASRRPGDNQPQHF. Written as DNA, the CDR3 is TGCGCCAGCAGAAGACCCGGGGACAATCAGCCCCAGCATTTT.

This rearrangement joins TRBV7-2 to TRBJ2-7; no reliable D call. The CDR3 totals 13 residues. From germline, CDR1 is SGHTA and CDR2 FQGNSA. With 1 base removed from V and 0 bases from J, the gap between germline ends came to 4 bases. The CDR3 loop is CASSLEVSYEQYF. The CDR3 coding sequence is TGTGCCAGCAGCTTAGAGGTCTCCTACGAGCAGTACTTC.